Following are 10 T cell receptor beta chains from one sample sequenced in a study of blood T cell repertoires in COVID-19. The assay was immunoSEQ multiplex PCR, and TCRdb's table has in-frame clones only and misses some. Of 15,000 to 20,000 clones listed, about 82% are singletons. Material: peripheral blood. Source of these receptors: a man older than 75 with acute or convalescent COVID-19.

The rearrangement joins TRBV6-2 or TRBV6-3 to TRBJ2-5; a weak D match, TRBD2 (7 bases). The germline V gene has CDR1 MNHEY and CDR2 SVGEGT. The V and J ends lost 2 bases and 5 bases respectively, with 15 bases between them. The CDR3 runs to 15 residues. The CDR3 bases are TGTGCCAGCAGTTACAACGCGGGGGCGGGGGAGACCCAGTACTTC. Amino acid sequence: CASSYNAGAGETQYF.

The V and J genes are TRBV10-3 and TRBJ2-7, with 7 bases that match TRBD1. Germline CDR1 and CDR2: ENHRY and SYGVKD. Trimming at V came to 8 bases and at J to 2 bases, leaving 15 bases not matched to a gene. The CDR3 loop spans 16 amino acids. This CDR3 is CAISWTGHRLTYEQYF. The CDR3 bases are TGTGCCATCTCCTGGACAGGACACCGGTTAACCTACGAGCAGTACTTC.

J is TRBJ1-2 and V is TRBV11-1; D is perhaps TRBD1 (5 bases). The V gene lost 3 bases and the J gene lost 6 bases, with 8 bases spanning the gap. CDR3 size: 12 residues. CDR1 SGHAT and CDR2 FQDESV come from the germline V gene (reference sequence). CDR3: CASSFVGDGYTF. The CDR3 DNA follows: TGTGCCAGCAGCTTCGTAGGGGATGGCTACACCTTC.

CDR3 sequence: CASSLDWGRGYTF. The CDR3 nucleotides are TGTGCCAGCAGCTTAGATTGGGGCAGGGGCTACACCTTC. This chain connects TRBV5-6 to TRBJ1-2, with a tentative D call TRBD1 (5 bases). The germline V gene encodes CDR1 SGHDT and CDR2 YYEEEE. The CDR3 totals 13 residues. The V and J ends lost 2 bases and 8 bases respectively, with 13 bases between them.

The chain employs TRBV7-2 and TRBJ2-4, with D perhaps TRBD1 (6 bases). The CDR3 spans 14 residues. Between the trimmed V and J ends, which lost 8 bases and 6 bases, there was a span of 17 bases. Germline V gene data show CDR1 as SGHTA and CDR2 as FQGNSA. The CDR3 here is CASHLQGGGNIQYF. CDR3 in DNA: TGTGCCAGCCATTTACAGGGTGGCGGAAACATTCAGTACTTC.

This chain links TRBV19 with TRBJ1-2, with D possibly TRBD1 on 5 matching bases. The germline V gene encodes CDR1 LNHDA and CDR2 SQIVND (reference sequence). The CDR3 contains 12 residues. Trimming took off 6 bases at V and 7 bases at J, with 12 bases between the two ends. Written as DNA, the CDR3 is TGTGCCAGTAGCTGGGTAACAGGTGGCTACACCTTC. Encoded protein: CASSWVTGGYTF.

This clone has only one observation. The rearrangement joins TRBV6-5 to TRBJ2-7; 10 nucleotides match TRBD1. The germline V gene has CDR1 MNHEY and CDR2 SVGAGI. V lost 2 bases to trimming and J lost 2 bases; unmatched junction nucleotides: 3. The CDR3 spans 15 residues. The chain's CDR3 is CASSYRDRGPYEQYF. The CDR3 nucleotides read TGTGCCAGCAGTTACCGAGACAGGGGGCCCTACGAGCAGTACTTC.

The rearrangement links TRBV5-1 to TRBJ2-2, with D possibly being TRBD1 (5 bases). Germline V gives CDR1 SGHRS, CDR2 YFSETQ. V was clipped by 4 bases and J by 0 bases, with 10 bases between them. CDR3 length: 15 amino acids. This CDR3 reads CASSTQAPNTGELFF. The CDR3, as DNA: TGCGCCAGCAGCACACAGGCTCCGAACACCGGGGAGCTGTTTTTT.

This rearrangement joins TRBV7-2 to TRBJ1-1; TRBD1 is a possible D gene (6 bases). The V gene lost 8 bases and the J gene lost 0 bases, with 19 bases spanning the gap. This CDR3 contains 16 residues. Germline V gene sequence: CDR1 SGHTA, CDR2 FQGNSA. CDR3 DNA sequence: TGTGCCAGCCGAAACCGGGACACCTCCATGAACACTGAAGCTTTCTTT. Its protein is CASRNRDTSMNTEAFF.

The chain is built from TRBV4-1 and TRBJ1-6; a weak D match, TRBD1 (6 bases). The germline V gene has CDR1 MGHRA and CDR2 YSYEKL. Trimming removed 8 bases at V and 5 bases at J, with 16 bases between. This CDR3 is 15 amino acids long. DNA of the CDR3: TGCGCCAGCGGGAGGGCGGACAGACATAATTCACCCCTCCACTTT. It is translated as CASGRADRHNSPLHF.